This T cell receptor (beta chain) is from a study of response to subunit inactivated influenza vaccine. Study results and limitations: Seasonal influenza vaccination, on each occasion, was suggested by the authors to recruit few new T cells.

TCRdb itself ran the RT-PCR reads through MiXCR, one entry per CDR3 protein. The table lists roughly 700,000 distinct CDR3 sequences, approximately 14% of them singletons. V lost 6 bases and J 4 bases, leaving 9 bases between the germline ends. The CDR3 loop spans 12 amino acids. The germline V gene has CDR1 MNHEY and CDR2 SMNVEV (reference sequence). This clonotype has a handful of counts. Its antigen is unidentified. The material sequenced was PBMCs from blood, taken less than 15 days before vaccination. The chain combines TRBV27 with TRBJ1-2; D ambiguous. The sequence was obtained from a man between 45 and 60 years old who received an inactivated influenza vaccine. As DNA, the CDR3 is TGTGCCAGCAGGGCAGGACTCTATGGCTACACCTTC. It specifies CASRAGLYGYTF.